The sequence of this T cell receptor (beta chain) was determined in a study of blood T cell repertoires in COVID-19. The method was immunoSEQ multiplex PCR; TCRdb's version includes in-frame clones alone and lacks a portion of them. The data show a few hundred thousand clones, about nine tenths seen once. The CDR3 runs 16 residues. Germline CDR1 and CDR2: SGHAT and FQDESV (reference sequence). The trim removed 5 bases at V and 0 bases at J, leaving 6 bases unmatched. The clonotype comes from a man younger than 35 who had recovered from COVID-19. The gene calls are TRBV11-1 and TRBJ2-1, with 8 bases matching TRBD2. Material: PBMCs or T cells enriched from blood (not recorded which). The CDR3 bases are TGTGCCAGCAGCCCCGGAAGCGGGAGCTCCTACAATGAGCAGTTCTTC. It yields the protein CASSPGSGSSYNEQFF. The variable domain in full, completed from reference TRBV11-1 and TRBJ2-1, reads EAEVAQSPRYKITEKSQAVAFWCDPISGHATLYWYRQILGQGPELLVQFQDESVVDDSQLPKDRFSAERLKGVDSTLKIQPAELGDSAMYLCASSPGSGSSYNEQFFGPGTRLTVL.